The 31 T cell receptor beta chains given below trace back to one sample, sequenced in a study of post-analysis software for immune sequencing data. For these TCRs, the target antigens are not known. Unique molecular identifiers were present in the TCR beta cDNA libraries. TCRdb reprocessed the PCR reads via MiXCR and lists one record per CDR3 protein. Of 750,000 to 950,000 distinct CDR3 sequences in the sample, roughly half were seen once. General study results and limits: Patients carried five TRBV segments more frequently than controls did, and TRBV5-6, TRBV5-1 and TRBV20-1 were among them.

Sequenced sample: blood. All receptors derive from a girl aged 5-17 years with multiple sclerosis.

The rearrangement uses TRBV5-5 and TRBJ2-7; 10 bases agree with TRBD2. The J call could be wrong; TRBJ2-5 is a better fit for the DNA end. Germline values: CDR1 SGHKS, CDR2 YYEKEE (reference sequence). CDR3 length equals 14 residues. CDR3 amino acids: CASSLGTSEGTQYF. Here the CDR3 DNA reads TGTGCCAGCAGCCTTGGGACTAGCGAAGGGACCCAGTACTTC.

CDR3 loop: CASSLAEGSRFF. CDR3 sequence (DNA): TGTGCCAGCAGCCTGGCTGAGGGCAGCCGGTTTTTT. The rearrangement joins TRBV7-9 to TRBJ1-4, with unresolved D. The V gene lost 5 bases and the J gene lost 16 bases, with 17 bases spanning the gap. The CDR3 is made up of 12 amino acids. Germline loops: CDR1 SEHNR, CDR2 FQNEAQ (reference sequence).

The J gene is TRBJ2-5, the V gene TRBV15; D ambiguous. Per the germline V gene, CDR1 is LNHNV and CDR2 is YYDKDF (reference sequence). V was shortened by 5 bases and J by 1 base, with 17 bases between the two germline ends. This CDR3 comprises 16 residues. In DNA form, the CDR3 reads TGTGCCACCAGCCAGTGGCCCTTGACGGGCCAAGAGACCCAGTACTTC. Translated, it gives CATSQWPLTGQETQYF.

This sequence joins TRBV29-1 and TRBJ1-5; D is unclear. The length of the CDR3 is 13 residues. Per germline, CDR1 SQVTM and CDR2 ANQGSEA. V shed 2 bases and J shed 6 bases, with 11 bases lying between them. DNA for the CDR3: TGCAGCGTTGAAACCGGGATGGGTCAGCCCCAGCATTTT. It translates to CSVETGMGQPQHF.

V gene TRBV5-6 combines with J gene TRBJ2-6; D is ambiguous. Germline values: CDR1 SGHDT, CDR2 YYEEEE. V shed 5 bases and J shed 0 bases, with 12 bases lying between them. The CDR3 contains 16 residues. The CDR3 DNA reads TGTGCCAGCAGGATTGGACGGCCCTCTGGGGCCAACGTCCTGACTTTC. Translated, it gives CASRIGRPSGANVLTF.

The chain joins TRBV7-9 to TRBJ1-1; TRBD1 is a possible D gene (6 bases). Germline V CDR1 and CDR2: SEHNR, FQNEAQ (reference sequence). The CDR3 length is 14 residues. V was clipped by 6 bases and J by 0 bases, with 11 bases between them. CDR3 nucleotides: TGTGCCAGCAGACCGGACAGAATGAACACTGAAGCTTTCTTT. This translates into CASRPDRMNTEAFF.

This clonotype was seen many times. This chain connects TRBV27 to TRBJ1-5, with D possibly matching TRBD1 (5 bases). From germline, CDR1 is MNHEY and CDR2 SMNVEV (reference sequence). Trimming removed 6 bases from V and 7 bases from J, with 10 bases in between. The CDR3 sequence is 12 residues long. The CDR3 coding sequence is TGTGCCAGCAGCTTACGGGGCCAGCCCCAGCATTTT. This gives the protein CASSLRGQPQHF.

V gene TRBV12-3 or TRBV12-4 combines with J gene TRBJ1-2, with D possibly matching TRBD1 (5 bases). The CDR3 contains 12 residues. Trimming cost V 5 bases and J 5 bases, with 9 bases left between them. In DNA, the CDR3 is TGTGCCAGCAGTGCTCGACAGTATGGCTACACCTTC. Encoded protein: CASSARQYGYTF.

This clonotype was counted between two and nine times. This chain joins TRBV10-3 and TRBJ1-5; D is uncertain. V lost 0 bases and J 11 bases, leaving 11 bases between the germline ends. Germline CDR1 is ENHRY and CDR2 is SYGVKD. This CDR3 has 13 residues. The CDR3 region is CAISESFTPAQHF. The CDR3 region has the DNA TGTGCCATCAGTGAGTCCTTCACTCCGGCCCAGCATTTT.

The J gene is TRBJ2-7, the V gene TRBV29-1, with a tentative D call TRBD2 (6 bases). The ends were cut back, 7 bases at V and 4 bases at J, with 17 bases in the middle. CDR3 length equals 13 residues. Germline V gene sequence: CDR1 SQVTM, CDR2 ANQGSEA. In DNA, the CDR3 is TGCAGCGCCTGGGACTCTGTCGGATACGAGCAGTACTTC. Translated: CSAWDSVGYEQYF.

The gene calls are TRBV7-2 and TRBJ1-2, with 10 bases aligning to TRBD1. Losses at the gene ends were 5 bases for V and 8 bases for J; bases not matched to a gene: 17. Per the germline V gene, CDR1 is SGHTA and CDR2 is FQGNSA. The CDR3 extends over 17 amino acids. CDR3 DNA sequence: TGTGCCAGCAGCCCACCCCCGTGGGACAGGGGATACGGAGGCTACACCTTC. Its translation is CASSPPPWDRGYGGYTF.

The chain links TRBV29-1 to TRBJ2-3; the match to TRBD2 covers 12 bases. This CDR3 spans 14 amino acids. CDR1 SQVTM and CDR2 ANQGSEA come from the germline V gene. V lost 6 bases to trimming and J lost 3 bases; unmatched junction nucleotides: 4. The CDR3 nucleotides are TGCAGCGTCGCAGGACTAGCGGGAACAGATACGCAGTATTTT. Translated: CSVAGLAGTDTQYF.

Only a few counts were recorded for this clonotype. DNA for the CDR3: TGTGCCAGCAGTTCGGGTCTAGCGGGCTCGGAGACCCAGTACTTC. Translating it yields CASSSGLAGSETQYF. The gene calls are TRBV7-2 and TRBJ2-5; 8 bases are a match to TRBD2. The V gene end was trimmed by 6 bases and the J gene end by 5 bases; junction bases not matched to a gene: 11. Germline V gene lookup returns CDR1 SGHTA and CDR2 FQGNSA. The CDR3 extends over 15 amino acids.

The chain is built from TRBV4-1 and TRBJ1-5; possible D gene TRBD1, 5 bases. Germline assignment: CDR1 MGHRA and CDR2 YSYEKL. V gave up 0 bases and J gave up 2 bases, with 14 bases separating them. The CDR3 loop spans 17 amino acids. The CDR3 sequence is CASSQEGGVGGNQPQHF. CDR3 sequence (DNA): TGCGCCAGCAGCCAAGAGGGGGGGGTCGGCGGCAATCAGCCCCAGCATTTT.

The rearrangement links TRBV25-1 to TRBJ2-7; no firm D call. Looked up from germline, CDR1 is MGHDK and CDR2 is SYGVNS. The V end was cut by 1 base, the J end by 5 bases, with 12 bases between. This CDR3 is 14 amino acids long. CDR3 nucleotides: TGTGCCAGCAGTGAATGGACGGATATCCACGAGCAGTACTTC. Amino acids: CASSEWTDIHEQYF.

This clonotype showed up just a few times. The junction departs from germline at one end; a sequencing error may be responsible. The CDR3 loop is CASSLWAGGNQPQHF. The DNA of the CDR3 is TGCGCCAGCAGTTTATGGGCAGGGGGCAATCAGCCCCAGCATTTT. The chain combines TRBV12-3 or TRBV12-4 with TRBJ1-5, with a possible D match to TRBD1 (6 bases). The CDR3 loop spans 15 amino acids.

V and J are TRBV24-1 and TRBJ1-2; D gene ambiguous. The germline V gene has CDR1 KGHDR and CDR2 SFDVKD. The CDR3 totals 14 residues. V lost 10 bases and J 3 bases, leaving 17 bases between the germline ends. The CDR3 nucleotides are TGTGCCACTAGAAAACCGGGCCGGGACTATGGCTACACCTTC. It is translated as CATRKPGRDYGYTF.

There are a few counts of this clonotype. The rearrangement joins TRBV4-1 to TRBJ2-1; no definite D call. Germline CDR1 and CDR2: MGHRA and YSYEKL. The length of the CDR3 is 16 residues. V was trimmed by 1 base and J by 0 bases, leaving 10 bases between them. CDR3 amino acids: CASSQVGRNSYNEQFF. The CDR3 DNA sequence: TGCGCCAGCAGCCAAGTGGGTCGAAACTCCTACAATGAGCAGTTCTTC.

The chain recombines TRBV29-1 with TRBJ1-1; the match to TRBD1 covers 7 bases. After removal of 4 bases from V and 4 bases from J, the junction contained 12 bases not matched to a gene. CDR1 SQVTM and CDR2 ANQGSEA come from the germline V gene. There are 15 residues in the CDR3. CDR3 sequence (DNA): TGCAGCGTTGCTGAGAGGGGGCAGGGGAGCACTGAAGCTTTCTTT. This sequence encodes CSVAERGQGSTEAFF.

This clonotype turned up a few times. The chain links TRBV6-6 to TRBJ2-3; 10 bases agree with TRBD2. Germline V gene sequence: CDR1 MNHNY, CDR2 SVGAGI (reference sequence). The CDR3 spans 15 residues. J lost 1 base, V lost 8 bases, and 6 bases had no gene match. CDR3 sequence reads: CASGSGGEGTDTQYF. Written as DNA, the CDR3 is TGTGCCAGCGGCAGCGGGGGGGAAGGCACAGATACGCAGTATTTT.

The chain employs TRBV5-5 and TRBJ2-5; TRBD2 agrees at 10 bases. The CDR3 is 16 residues long. V lost 0 bases to trimming and J lost 4 bases; unmatched junction nucleotides: 6. Germline V gene data show CDR1 as SGHKS and CDR2 as YYEKEE (reference sequence). The CDR3 sequence is CASSLVIAGGRETQYF. In DNA form, the CDR3 reads TGTGCCAGCAGCTTGGTGATAGCGGGAGGCAGAGAGACCCAGTACTTC.

The DNA for the CDR3 is TGTGCCAGCAGTCATACAGGAGATACGCAGTATTTT. The encoded protein is CASSHTGDTQYF. The V call is TRBV6-5, the J call TRBJ2-3, with D tentatively TRBD1 (5 bases). Germline V gives CDR1 MNHEY, CDR2 SVGAGI. The CDR3 has 12 residues. Deletions cut 5 bases from V and 5 bases from J, with 8 bases between.

The chain recombines TRBV12-3 or TRBV12-4 with TRBJ2-1; 9 bases are a match to TRBD2. Losses at the gene ends were 1 base for V and 10 bases for J; bases not matched to a gene: 8. The CDR3 loop spans 15 amino acids. In nucleotides, the CDR3 is TGTGCCAGCAGTTTAGGTGGCGGGAGGGCATCCGAGCAGTTCTTC. Protein product: CASSLGGGRASEQFF.

The chain carries TRBV15 and TRBJ1-2; D remains unclear. The germline CDR1 and CDR2 sequences are LNHNV and YYDKDF (reference sequence). This CDR3 comprises 13 residues. V lost 8 bases to trimming and J lost 3 bases, with 13 bases between them. The CDR3 DNA reads TGTGCCACCTCAAACGGGGTAGACTATGGCTACACCTTC. Amino acids: CATSNGVDYGYTF.

This clonotype was detected only once. This chain joins TRBV7-9 and TRBJ1-2, with no clear D. The V and J ends lost 1 base and 4 bases respectively, with 13 bases between them. Germline V gives CDR1 SEHNR, CDR2 FQNEAQ (reference sequence). The CDR3 totals 15 residues. The CDR3: CASSLGTPRGYGYTF. The CDR3 DNA reads as TGTGCCAGCAGCTTAGGGACCCCGCGGGGCTATGGCTACACCTTC. Using reference TRBV7-9 and TRBJ1-2 for the parts outside the CDR3, the full variable domain is DTGVSQNPRHKITKRGQNVTFRCDPISEHNRLYWYRQTLGQGPEFLTYFQNEAQLEKSRLLSDRFSAERPKGSFSTLEIQRTEQGDSAMYLCASSLGTPRGYGYTFGSGTRLTVV.

CDR3 DNA sequence: TGTGCCAGCAGTTACTCGCCGGGACAGGGGCCGGTAAATTCACCCCTCCACTTT. This codes for CASSYSPGQGPVNSPLHF. This chain joins TRBV6-5 and TRBJ1-6; 10 bases line up with TRBD1. From germline, CDR1 is MNHEY and CDR2 SVGAGI. With V trimmed by 0 bases and J by 7 bases, 9 bases remained unmatched. This CDR3 is 18 amino acids long.

This clonotype has more than one count but fewer than ten. The genes are TRBV20-1 and TRBJ2-6, with a weak D call TRBD1 (5 bases). Trimming cost V 0 bases and J 3 bases, with 6 bases left between them. This CDR3 spans 14 amino acids. In germline, CDR1 is DFQATT, CDR2 SNEGSKA (reference sequence). The CDR3 sequence: CSARDQGGANVLTF. CDR3 in DNA: TGCAGTGCTAGAGATCAGGGTGGGGCCAACGTCCTGACTTTC.

The rearrangement links TRBV5-1 to TRBJ2-3; TRBD2 might be the D (6 bases). The CDR3 is 15 residues long. The germline gives CDR1 SGHRS, CDR2 YFSETQ. V was trimmed by 4 bases and J by 2 bases, leaving 14 bases between them. In DNA, the CDR3 is TGCGCCAGCAGCCCTTCGCGGGGAGTCACAGATACGCAGTATTTT. It is translated as CASSPSRGVTDTQYF. Filled out from reference TRBV5-1 and TRBJ2-3, the complete variable domain reads KAGVTQTPRYLIKTRGQQVTLSCSPISGHRSVSWYQQTPGQGLQFLFEYFSETQRNKGNFPGRFSGRQFSNSRSEMNVSTLELGDSALYLCASSPSRGVTDTQYFGPGTRLTVL.

The chain combines TRBV15 with TRBJ2-5; D is unresolved. The CDR3 runs to 16 residues. V was cut by 4 bases and J by 0 bases, with 15 bases left in between. Germline CDR1 is LNHNV and CDR2 is YYDKDF (reference sequence). CDR3: CATSTQLEHYQETQYF. CDR3 nucleotide sequence: TGTGCCACCAGCACCCAACTTGAACACTACCAAGAGACCCAGTACTTC.

For the CDR3, the DNA is TGCAGTGCTAGAGGGGGCGGACAGGACTATGGCTACACCTTC. This gives the protein CSARGGGQDYGYTF. This chain uses TRBV20-1 with TRBJ1-2, with 7 bases aligning to TRBD1. With V trimmed by 1 base and J by 3 bases, 5 bases remained unmatched. This CDR3 has 14 residues. The germline gives CDR1 DFQATT, CDR2 SNEGSKA (reference sequence).

The genes are TRBV5-1 and TRBJ2-7, with D possibly being TRBD2 (5 bases). V lost 7 bases, J lost 4 bases, and 18 bases lay in between. This CDR3 spans 14 amino acids. CDR1 and CDR2 (germline): SGHRS, YFSETQ. The CDR3 DNA follows: TGCGCCAGCGAACCCGGGCCGGGAACTTACGAGCAGTACTTC. Encoded protein: CASEPGPGTYEQYF. The variable domain in full, completed from reference TRBV5-1 and TRBJ2-7, reads KAGVTQTPRYLIKTRGQQVTLSCSPISGHRSVSWYQQTPGQGLQFLFEYFSETQRNKGNFPGRFSGRQFSNSRSEMNVSTLELGDSALYLCASEPGPGTYEQYFGPGTRLTVT.